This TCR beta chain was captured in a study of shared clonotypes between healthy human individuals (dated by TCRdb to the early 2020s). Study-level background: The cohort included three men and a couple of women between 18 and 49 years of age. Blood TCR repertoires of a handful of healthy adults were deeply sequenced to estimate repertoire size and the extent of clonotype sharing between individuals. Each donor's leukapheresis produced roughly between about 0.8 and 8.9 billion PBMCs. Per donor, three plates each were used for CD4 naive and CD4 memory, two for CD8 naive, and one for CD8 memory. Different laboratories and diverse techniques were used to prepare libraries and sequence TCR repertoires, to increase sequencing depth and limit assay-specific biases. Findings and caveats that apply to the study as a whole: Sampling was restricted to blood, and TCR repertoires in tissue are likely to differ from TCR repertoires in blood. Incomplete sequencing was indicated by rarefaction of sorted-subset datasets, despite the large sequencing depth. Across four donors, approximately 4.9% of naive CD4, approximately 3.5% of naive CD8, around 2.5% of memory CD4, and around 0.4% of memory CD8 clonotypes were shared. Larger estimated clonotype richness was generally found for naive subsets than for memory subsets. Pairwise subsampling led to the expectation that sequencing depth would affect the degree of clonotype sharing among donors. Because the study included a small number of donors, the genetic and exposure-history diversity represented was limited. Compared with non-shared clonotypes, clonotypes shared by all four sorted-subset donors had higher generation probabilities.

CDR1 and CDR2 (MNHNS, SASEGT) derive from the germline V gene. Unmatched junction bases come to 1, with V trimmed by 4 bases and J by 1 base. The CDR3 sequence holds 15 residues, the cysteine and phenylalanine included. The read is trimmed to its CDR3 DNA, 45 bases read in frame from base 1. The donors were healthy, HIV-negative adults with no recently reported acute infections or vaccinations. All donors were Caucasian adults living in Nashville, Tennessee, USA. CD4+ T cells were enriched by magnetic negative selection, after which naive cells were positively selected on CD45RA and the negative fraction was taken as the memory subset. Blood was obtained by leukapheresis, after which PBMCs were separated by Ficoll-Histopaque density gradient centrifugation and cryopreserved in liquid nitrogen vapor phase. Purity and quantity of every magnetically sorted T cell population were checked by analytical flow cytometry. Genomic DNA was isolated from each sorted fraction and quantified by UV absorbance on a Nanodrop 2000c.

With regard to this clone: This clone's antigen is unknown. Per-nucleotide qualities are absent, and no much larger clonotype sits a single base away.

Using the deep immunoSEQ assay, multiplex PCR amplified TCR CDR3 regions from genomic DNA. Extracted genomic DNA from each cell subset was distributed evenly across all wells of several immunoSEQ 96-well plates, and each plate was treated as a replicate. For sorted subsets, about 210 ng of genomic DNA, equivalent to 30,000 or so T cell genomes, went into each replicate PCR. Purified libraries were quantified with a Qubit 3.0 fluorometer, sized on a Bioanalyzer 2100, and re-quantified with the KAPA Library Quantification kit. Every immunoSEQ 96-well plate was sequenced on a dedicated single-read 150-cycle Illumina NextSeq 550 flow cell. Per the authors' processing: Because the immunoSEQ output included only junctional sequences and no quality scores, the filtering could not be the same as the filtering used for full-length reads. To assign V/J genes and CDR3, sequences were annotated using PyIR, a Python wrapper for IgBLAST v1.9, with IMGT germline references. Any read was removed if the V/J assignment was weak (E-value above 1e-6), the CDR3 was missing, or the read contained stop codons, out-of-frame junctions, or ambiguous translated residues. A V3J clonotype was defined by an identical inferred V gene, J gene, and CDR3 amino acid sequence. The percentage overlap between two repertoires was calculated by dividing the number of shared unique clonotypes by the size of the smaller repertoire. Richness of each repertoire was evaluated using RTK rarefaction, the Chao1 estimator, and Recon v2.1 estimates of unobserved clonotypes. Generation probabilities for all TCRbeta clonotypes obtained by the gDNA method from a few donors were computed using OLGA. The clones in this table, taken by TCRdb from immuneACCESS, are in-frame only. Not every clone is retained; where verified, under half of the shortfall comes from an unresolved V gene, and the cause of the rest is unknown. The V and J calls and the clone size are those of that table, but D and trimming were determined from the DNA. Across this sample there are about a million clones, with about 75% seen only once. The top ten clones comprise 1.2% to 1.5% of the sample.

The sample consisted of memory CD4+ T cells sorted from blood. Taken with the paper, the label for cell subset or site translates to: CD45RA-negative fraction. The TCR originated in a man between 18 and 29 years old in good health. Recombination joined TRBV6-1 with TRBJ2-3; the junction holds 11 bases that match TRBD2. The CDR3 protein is CASSVLAGGTDTQYF. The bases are TGTGCCAGCAGTGTACTAGCGGGGGGCACAGATACGCAGTATTTT.